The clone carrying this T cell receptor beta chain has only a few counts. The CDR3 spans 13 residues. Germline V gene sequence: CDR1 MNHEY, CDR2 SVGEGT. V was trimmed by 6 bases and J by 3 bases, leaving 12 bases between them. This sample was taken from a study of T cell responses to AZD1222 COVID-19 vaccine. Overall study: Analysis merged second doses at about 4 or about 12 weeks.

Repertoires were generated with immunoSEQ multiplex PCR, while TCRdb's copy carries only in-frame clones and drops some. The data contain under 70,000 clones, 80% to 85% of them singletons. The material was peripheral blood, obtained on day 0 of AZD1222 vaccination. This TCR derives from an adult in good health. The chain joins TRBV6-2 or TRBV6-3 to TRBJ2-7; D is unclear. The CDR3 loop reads CASSPQLGYEQYF. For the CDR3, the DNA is TGTGCCAGCAGCCCACAGCTCGGCTACGAGCAGTACTTC.